Listed here are 3 T cell receptor beta chains from one sample, sequenced in a study of long-term antiretroviral therapy in people with HIV. Run at survey level, the immunoSEQ assay was version v3.0. Libraries were prepared by immunoSEQ multiplex PCR; TCRdb keeps only in-frame clonotypes and omits some of them. The table includes 20,000 to 25,000 clones, over 90% detected once. The sample was unsorted PBMCs, taken 4.4 years after starting antiretroviral therapy. The receptor source for this set is a woman in her fifties or sixties with HIV.

The chain is built from TRBV29-1 and TRBJ1-1, with 8 bases matching TRBD1. Germline-derived CDR1 and CDR2 are SQVTM and ANQGSEA. The CDR3 has 13 residues. V dropped 4 bases and J dropped 5; count of bases not matched to a gene: 6. CDR3 DNA sequence: TGCAGCGTTGGAGGACAGGGAGTAACTGAAGCTTTCTTT. This codes for CSVGGQGVTEAFF.

The J gene is TRBJ1-1, the V gene TRBV6-5; no clear D gene. Trimming took off 4 bases at V and 0 bases at J, with 12 bases between the two ends. Germline lookup yields CDR1 MNHEY and CDR2 SVGAGI. The CDR3 length is 15 residues. The CDR3 region has the DNA TGTGCCAGCAGTTCTTACAGAACGATGAACACTGAAGCTTTCTTT. This sequence encodes CASSSYRTMNTEAFF.

In its sample, this clone was seen a few times. The V and J genes are TRBV7-6 and TRBJ2-5; 8 bases are shared with TRBD2. Losses at the gene ends were 5 bases for V and 5 bases for J; bases not matched to a gene: 13. Germline CDR1 SGHVS, CDR2 FNYEAQ. This CDR3 contains 16 residues. The DNA for the CDR3 is TGTGCCAGCAGCCTAGAGGGACACGGGAGGGGGGAGACCCAGTACTTC. Its protein product is CASSLEGHGRGETQYF.